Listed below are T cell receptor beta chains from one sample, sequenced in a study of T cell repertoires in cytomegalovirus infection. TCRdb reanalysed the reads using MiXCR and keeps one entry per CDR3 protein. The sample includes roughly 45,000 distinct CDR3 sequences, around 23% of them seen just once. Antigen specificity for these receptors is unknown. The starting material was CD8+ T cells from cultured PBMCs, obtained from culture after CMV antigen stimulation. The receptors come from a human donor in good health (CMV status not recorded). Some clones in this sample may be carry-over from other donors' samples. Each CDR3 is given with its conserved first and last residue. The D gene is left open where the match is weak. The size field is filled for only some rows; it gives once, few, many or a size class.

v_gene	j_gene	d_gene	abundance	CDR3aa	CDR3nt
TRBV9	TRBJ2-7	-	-	CASSQGVGPSEQYF	TGTGCCAGCAGCCAAGGGGTTGGCCCCTCCGAGCAGTACTTC
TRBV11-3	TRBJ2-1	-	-	CASSFSGYNEQFF	TGTGCCAGCAGCTTTAGCGGCTACAATGAGCAGTTCTTC
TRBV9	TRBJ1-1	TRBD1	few	CASSLNLQGVDTEAFF	TGTGCCAGCAGCCTTAACCTCCAGGGGGTTGATACTGAAGCTTTCTTT
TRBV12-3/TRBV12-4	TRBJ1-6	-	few	CASSFNGQPDNSPLHF	TGTGCCAGCAGTTTTAATGGACAACCAGATAATTCACCCCTCCACTTT
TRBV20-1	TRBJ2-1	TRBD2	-	CSARALSGPSYNEQFF	TGCAGTGCTAGAGCCCTTAGCGGGCCCTCCTACAATGAGCAGTTCTTC
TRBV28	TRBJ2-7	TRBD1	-	CASSLKRQGALTYEQYF	TGTGCCAGCAGTTTGAAGCGGCAGGGGGCCCTAACCTACGAGCAGTACTTC
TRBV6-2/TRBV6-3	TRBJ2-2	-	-	CAIRWGLGGELFF	TGTGCCATCCGCTGGGGACTCGGAGGGGAGCTGTTTTTT
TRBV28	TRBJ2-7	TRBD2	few	CASSLEVAGGETYEQYF	TGTGCCAGCAGTTTAGAGGTAGCGGGAGGCGAAACCTACGAGCAGTACTTC
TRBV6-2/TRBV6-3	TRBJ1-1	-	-	CASSYSTAIEAFF	TGTGCCAGCAGTTACTCGACTGCAATTGAAGCTTTCTTT
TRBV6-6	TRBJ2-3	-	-	CASSYSRADTQYF	TGTGCCAGCAGTTACTCGCGTGCGGATACGCAGTATTTT
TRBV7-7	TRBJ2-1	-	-	CASSLQLTGWGNEQFF	TGTGCCAGCAGCCTCCAACTTACAGGGTGGGGGAATGAGCAGTTCTTC
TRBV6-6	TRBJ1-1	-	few	CASSDGQNTEAFF	TGTGCCAGCAGTGACGGACAGAACACTGAAGCTTTCTTT
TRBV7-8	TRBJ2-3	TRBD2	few	CASSVSGRSTDTQYF	TGTGCCAGCAGCGTAAGCGGGAGGAGCACAGATACGCAGTATTTT
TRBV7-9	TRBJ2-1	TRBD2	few	CASSPGTSGRVYNEQFF	TGTGCCAGCAGCCCCGGGACTAGCGGGAGGGTCTACAATGAGCAGTTCTTC
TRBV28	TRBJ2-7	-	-	CASSHDFYEQYF	TGTGCCAGCAGTCACGATTTCTACGAGCAGTACTTC
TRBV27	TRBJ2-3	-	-	CASGILGTQYF	TGTGCCAGTGGGATTCTAGGTACGCAGTATTTT
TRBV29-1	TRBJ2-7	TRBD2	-	CSVEDNSGGYEQYF	TGCAGCGTTGAAGATAACAGCGGGGGCTACGAGCAGTACTTC
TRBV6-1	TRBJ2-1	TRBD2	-	CASSELAGEYNEQFF	TGTGCCAGCAGCGAGCTAGCGGGAGAGTACAATGAGCAGTTCTTC
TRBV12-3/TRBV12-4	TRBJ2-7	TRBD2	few	CASSLRRGGYEQYF	TGTGCCAGCAGTTTAAGGCGGGGAGGGTACGAGCAGTACTTC
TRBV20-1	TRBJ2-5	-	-	CSARDSNLQETQYF	TGCAGTGCTAGAGACAGCAATCTCCAAGAGACCCAGTACTTC
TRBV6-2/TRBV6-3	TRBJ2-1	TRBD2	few	CASSYRTSGYNEQFF	TGTGCCAGCAGTTACCGGACTAGCGGATACAATGAGCAGTTCTTC
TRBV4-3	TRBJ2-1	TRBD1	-	CASSQGGRQGWNEQFF	TGCGCCAGCAGCCAAGGAGGACGACAGGGGTGGAATGAGCAGTTCTTC
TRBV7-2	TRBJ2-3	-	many	CASSSDITDTQYF	TGTGCCAGCAGCTCCGACATCACAGATACGCAGTATTTT
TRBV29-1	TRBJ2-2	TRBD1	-	CSVRGTGKTGELFF	TGCAGCGTCAGGGGGACAGGGAAGACCGGGGAGCTGTTTTTT
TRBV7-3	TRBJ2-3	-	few	CASSSQGGSSDTQYF	TGTGCCAGCAGCTCCCAGGGGGGCAGTTCAGATACGCAGTATTTT
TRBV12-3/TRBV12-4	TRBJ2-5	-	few	CASSTIGGAAETQYF	TGTGCCAGCAGCACAATTGGAGGGGCGGCGGAGACCCAGTACTTC
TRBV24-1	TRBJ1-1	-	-	CATTSEGTLLASNTEAFF	TGTGCCACCACCTCCGAGGGGACACTCCTCGCGTCGAACACTGAAGCTTTCTTT
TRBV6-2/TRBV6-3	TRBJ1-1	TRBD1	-	CASSYDRQGSNTEAFF	TGTGCCAGCAGTTACGACCGACAGGGGTCGAACACTGAAGCTTTCTTT